The present entry profiles one T cell receptor (beta chain) with its context. Its cognate antigen has yet to be identified. An end of the junction differs from the germline gene, which may be a read error. The library was prepared using the immunoSEQ multiplex PCR assay. For the multiplex PCR, a mixture combining 60 forward primers for TCR Vbeta segments and 13 reverse primers for TCR Jbeta segments was used. The CDR3 region of rearranged TCR beta genes was amplified from genomic DNA by a multiplex PCR assay. The Illumina HiSeq System was used to sequence the amplified TCR beta libraries as 87-base-pair reads. Per the original workflow: In a later analysis, about 80 million unique TCR beta chains were counted across the 500 to 850 repertoires, and about 10 million of these chains were shared by at least two donors. Raw reads were error-corrected and collapsed into unique sequences with a nearest-neighbor algorithm that merged closely related sequences to remove PCR and sequencing errors. CDR3 sequences were aligned to IMGT reference sequences to assign V, D and J gene segments. For a sequence to be retained, a match of at least six nucleotides to both a V gene segment and a J gene segment was required. A rearrangement was called productive if the CDR3 had no stop codons and remained in frame with V and J, and every other rearrangement was called non-productive. CDR3 was defined according to IMGT convention as the region running from the second conserved V-encoded cysteine to the conserved J-encoded phenylalanine. Sequences without an unambiguous match to a single V gene segment were excluded from the earlier analysis of about 630 of the donors. An earlier analysis of 587 of the donors called V segments functional above 56.7% productive rearrangements and segregating when the between-donor standard deviation exceeded 5%. A statistical classification framework was built for diagnosing cytomegalovirus status from the catalog of TCR beta chain sequences. In a later analysis, TCR nucleotide sequences were compared against IMGT/GENE-DB human TR gene sequences so that V and J genes could be assigned. The TCRdist pipeline was used in a later analysis to assign CDR3 sequences and most-parsimonious VDJ recombination scenarios. In a later analysis, every TCR beta chain was defined by the combination of its CDR3 amino acid sequence and its V-gene family, and reads without a unique V-gene family were dropped. In a later analysis, nearly 600 highly shared, low-generation-probability nucleotide sequences were removed to address suspected cross-contamination and a sequencing artifact. For each public chain, a later analysis derived a clonal expansion index from normalized ranks of inferred template counts within each repertoire. Generation probabilities in a later analysis came from a VDJ recombination model fitted to out-of-frame rearrangements, and those results were checked against IGoR. A later analysis scored TCR-TCR, TCR-HLA and TCR-CMV co-occurrence with hypergeometric tests, applying a repertoire-size bias correction to TCR pairs. False discovery rates were estimated in a later analysis by permuting HLA or CMV assignments 20 times. In a later analysis, co-occurring TCRs were grouped using DBSCAN, and TCRdist sequence similarity was added for clustering within HLA-allele-positive subsets. For co-occurrence clustering, repertoires with fewer than 30,000 or more than 120,000 public chains were excluded, along with roughly 5 repertoires with anomalous nucleotide sharing. The immuneACCESS repertoire file appears here via TCRdb, limited to in-frame rearrangements. These files lack a portion of the clones; in checked studies, under half of the deficit traces to unresolved V genes, and the cause of the others is not known. V, J and clone size reflect that table, while D and trimming were determined from the DNA. The sample data list 150,000 or so clones, and around 79% of these were observed just once. The ten most abundant clones make up 2.8% of the sample.

The CDR3 measures 14 amino acids from cysteine to phenylalanine. Of all the DNA, just the CDR3 is kept, 42 bases in frame from base 1. Looking up the germline V gene yields CDR1 SGHDT and CDR2 YYEEEE. The sample comes from a study of cytomegalovirus exposure and HLA in healthy donors (dated by TCRdb to 2016 to 2017). Regarding the complete study: According to an earlier analysis of a few hundred of the donors, 200 million or so T cells yielded roughly 110 million unique TCR beta sequences and roughly 280 Gb of sequence data. The study aimed to test whether signatures of past pathogen exposure could be identified by cataloging public T cell receptors. To predict cytomegalovirus infection status, the study brought together high-throughput TCR immunosequencing, statistical association of individual TCRs with disease status, and machine learning. Along with the approximately 670-subject first cohort, a separate validation cohort of over a hundred different subjects was used. The study profiled the T cell repertoires of under 700 subjects by immunosequencing and related them to cytomegalovirus serostatus. In a later analysis, previously published TCR beta repertoires from several hundred donors were re-analyzed and high-resolution HLA genotyping was added so that TCR occurrence patterns could be studied. Typing coverage differed by locus: A, B, C, DRB1 and DQB1 were typed in about 629-640 donors, DQA1 in about 560, DPA1 in 600 to 610, and DPB1 in just under 490. Because of strong linkage in the cohort, four to six DR-DQ haplotypes were treated as single units for association and clustering. Among the roughly 400 genotyped donors, under 90% belonged to the genetic ancestry cluster associated with self-reported Caucasian donors. The later analysis used no new phenotypic data to find candidate immune exposures, relying instead on TCR beta sequences and their occurrence across donors. In a later genetic analysis, genome-wide SNP genotypes for about 65% of the roughly 670 donors were used, and that subset was treated as a discovery cohort. Among around 400 genotyped donors of the cohort, an average of around 250,000 unique TCR beta nucleotide sequences was sequenced per donor, of which about 19% were non-productive. About 310 gigabases of sequencing data and approximately 93 million unique TCR sequences were included in an early release covering about 620 HLA-typed donors. HLA typing covered class I and class II loci at four-digit resolution. Alongside the repertoire data, information on donor age, sex, ethnicity and CMV serostatus was compiled. An earlier analysis of 500 to 650 of the donors applied high-throughput TCR beta sequencing to assess whether each TCR beta V gene segment acted as functional or pseudogenic. Every repertoire in the discovery cohort had been generated on one and the same sequencing platform. What the work shows at the level of the full study, not this receptor alone: An earlier analysis of some 560 of the donors showed that most TCR beta V segments appeared in productive rearrangements either about 87% or about 30% of the time, which broadly matched IMGT annotations. A later genetic analysis associated a missense DCLRE1C variant with V-gene and J-gene trimming of TCR beta chains, and an independent cohort replicated the association. Cytomegalovirus status was reported to be diagnosed by the classifier with high specificity and sensitivity in both the original and validation cohorts. Compared with equally common non-associated chains, HLA-associated TCR beta chains in a later analysis were more clonally expanded and had lower generation probabilities. Specific HLA alleles were associated with 16,951 TCR beta sequences at a false discovery rate of 0.05 in a later analysis. Assigning TCR associations to individual alleles was difficult when HLA alleles, especially DR and DQ, strongly co-occurred. A total of roughly 160 TCR beta chains were listed by the study as associated with cytomegalovirus. About 17 rarely observed V segments, including chromosome 9 orphons, were excluded from the earlier analysis of several hundred of the donors because counts were too low. Immune exposure information for the cohort was limited to CMV serostatus. Linkage disequilibrium might explain the correlated functional status among segregating V segments, but an unknown experimental factor could not be excluded. Roughly uniform sequencing depth across donors was assumed in presence/absence analyses, although this assumption may not hold. HLA typing was unavailable for some donors at each locus, so association tests used only the typed subset. Compared with the approximately 710-donor mean, donors in an Asian-associated ancestry cluster had fewer N-insertions in productive TCRs, according to a later genetic analysis. In a later analysis, several top co-occurrence clusters were reported to appear linked to parvovirus B19, influenza, CMV and Epstein-Barr virus. Most TCR sequences were observed very rarely across donors, whereas some public TCRs were present in many individuals. Only TCR beta chains were sequenced in this cohort, and the absence of alpha or paired-chain data limited detectable features. According to the authors, the approach could potentially be generalized to other disease states and immunological phenotypes. A cluster of highly shared sequence variants was judged likely to represent a technical artifact of the sequencing pipeline. Some IMGT-functional V segments, including TRBV6-2 and TRBV6-3, could not be distinguished by the 87-base-pair reads and were therefore excluded. A later analysis found that most CMV-associated TCR beta chains appeared HLA-restricted, with HLA associations seemingly driven largely by CMV exposure. A few of the identified cytomegalovirus-associated TCR beta chains were confirmed in vitro to be specific for cytomegalovirus antigens. In a later analysis, the rate of TCR association differed among HLA loci, with DRB1 alleles having the most associated TCRs and HLA-C alleles having the fewest. A further reported finding was that TCR beta sequences accurately predicted the HLA-A and HLA-B alleles for most subjects in the first cohort.

The cohort consisted of 650 to 700 healthy bone marrow donors. All cohort members were sampled while nominally healthy, although unrecorded immune exposures were likely present. The donor tested CMV seronegative, placing the donor among the roughly 340 seronegative members of the cohort. A peripheral blood sample was provided by each donor, and peripheral blood mononuclear cells were used for TCR beta sequencing. Genomic DNA was extracted from the blood cell samples with the Qiagen DNeasy Blood Extraction Kit. This receptor was obtained from a young man in good health and CMV-seronegative. The sample taken for sequencing was PBMCs. In this chain, TRBV5-6 is recombined with TRBJ2-4; 7 bases in the junction line up with TRBD1. The sequenced DNA is TGTGCCAGCAGCTTGCAGGGGGTGAAAAACAGTCAGTACTTC. It specifies CASSLQGVKNSQYF.